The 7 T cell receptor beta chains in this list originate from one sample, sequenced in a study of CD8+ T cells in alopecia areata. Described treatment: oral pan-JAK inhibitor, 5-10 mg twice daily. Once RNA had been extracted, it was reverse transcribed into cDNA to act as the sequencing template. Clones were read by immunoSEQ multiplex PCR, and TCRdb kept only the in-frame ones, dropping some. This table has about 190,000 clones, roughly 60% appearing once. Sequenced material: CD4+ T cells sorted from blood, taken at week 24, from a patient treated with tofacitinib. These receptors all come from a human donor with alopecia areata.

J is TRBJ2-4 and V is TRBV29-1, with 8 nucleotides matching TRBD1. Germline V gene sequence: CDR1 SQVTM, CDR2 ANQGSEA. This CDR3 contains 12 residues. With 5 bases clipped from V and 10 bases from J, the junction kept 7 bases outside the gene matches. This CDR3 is CSVLGQGGIQYF. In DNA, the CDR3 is TGCAGCGTTCTCGGACAGGGCGGGATTCAGTACTTC. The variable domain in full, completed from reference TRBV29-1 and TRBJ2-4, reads SAVISQKPSRDICQRGTSLTIQCQVDSQVTMMFWYRQQPGQSLTLIATANQGSEATYESGFVIDKFPISRPNLTFSTLTVSNMSPEDSSIYLCSVLGQGGIQYFGAGTRLSVL.

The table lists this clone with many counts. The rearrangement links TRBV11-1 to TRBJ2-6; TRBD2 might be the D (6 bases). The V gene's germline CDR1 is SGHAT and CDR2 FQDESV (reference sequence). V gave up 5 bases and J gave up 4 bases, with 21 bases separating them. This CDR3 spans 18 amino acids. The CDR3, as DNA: TGTGCCAGCAGCCCCGGGTACAGCGGGTCTAACGGGGCCAACGTCCTGACTTTC. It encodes CASSPGYSGSNGANVLTF.

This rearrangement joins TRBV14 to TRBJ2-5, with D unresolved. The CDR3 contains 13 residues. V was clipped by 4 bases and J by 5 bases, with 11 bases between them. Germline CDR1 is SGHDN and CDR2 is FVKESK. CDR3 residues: CASSRGLPETQYF. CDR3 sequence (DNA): TGTGCCAGCAGCCGAGGCCTGCCGGAGACCCAGTACTTC.

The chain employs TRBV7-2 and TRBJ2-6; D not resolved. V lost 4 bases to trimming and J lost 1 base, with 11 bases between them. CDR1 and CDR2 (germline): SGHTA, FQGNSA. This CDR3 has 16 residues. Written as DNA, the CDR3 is TGTGCCAGCAGCTCCTCCCGTCTTTCTGGGGCCAACGTCCTGACTTTC. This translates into CASSSSRLSGANVLTF.

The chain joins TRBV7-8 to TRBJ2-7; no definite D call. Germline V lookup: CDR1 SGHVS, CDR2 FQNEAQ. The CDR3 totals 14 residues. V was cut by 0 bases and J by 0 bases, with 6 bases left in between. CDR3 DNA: TGTGCCAGCAGCTTAGCTACGAGCTCCTACGAGCAGTACTTC. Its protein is CASSLATSSYEQYF.

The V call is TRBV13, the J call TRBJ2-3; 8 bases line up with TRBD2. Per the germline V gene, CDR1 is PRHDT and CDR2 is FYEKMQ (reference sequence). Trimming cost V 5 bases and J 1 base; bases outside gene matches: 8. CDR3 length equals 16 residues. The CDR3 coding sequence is TGTGCCAGCAGCCGTAAGCGGGGGCCGGGCACAGATACGCAGTATTTT. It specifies CASSRKRGPGTDTQYF.

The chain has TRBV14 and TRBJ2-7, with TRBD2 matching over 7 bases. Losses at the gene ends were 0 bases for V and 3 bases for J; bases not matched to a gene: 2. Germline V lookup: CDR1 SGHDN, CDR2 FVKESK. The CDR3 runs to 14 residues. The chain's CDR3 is CASSQDRGGYEQYF. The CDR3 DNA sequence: TGTGCCAGCAGCCAAGATCGCGGGGGCTACGAGCAGTACTTC.